This record concerns one T cell receptor beta chain sequence. The data originate from a study of blood T cell repertoires in COVID-19. Across the whole study: Specimens from acute and convalescent COVID-19 originated in the United States, Italy and Spain. The cDNA or gDNA used as material had been derived from T cells, B-cell-depleted T cells, or PBMCs.

Original data processing: Amplifying reference gene primers gave estimates of nucleated cell counts. Method: immunoSEQ multiplex PCR; TCRdb's copy keeps in-frame clones and lacks some. V and J calls and clone size are copied from that table; D and trimming were computed from the DNA. This sample has 150,000 to 200,000 clones, with 85% to 90% found just once. V dropped 1 base and J dropped 5 bases, with 11 bases sitting between them. The germline gives CDR1 LNHDA, CDR2 SQIVND (reference sequence). The CDR3 has 14 residues. Sequencing was performed on peripheral blood. The sequence derives from a man younger than 35 with active or convalescent COVID-19. The rearrangement links TRBV19 to TRBJ2-5, with a possible D match to TRBD1 (5 bases). The DNA for the CDR3 is TGTGCCAGTAGTATAGGACAGCTGGGGGAGACCCAGTACTTC. Protein: CASSIGQLGETQYF.